These 29 T cell receptor beta chains were all obtained from the same sample, sequenced in a study of blood T cell repertoires in COVID-19. TCRdb's table, derived via immunoSEQ multiplex PCR, lists solely in-frame clones and lacks some. In the table there are approximately 170,000 clones, roughly 80% of which are singletons. The specimen was PBMCs or T cells enriched from blood (not recorded which). All receptors derive from a man aged 50-60 years who had recovered from COVID-19.

The V call is TRBV13, the J call TRBJ1-6, with 8 bases matching TRBD1. This CDR3 comprises 15 residues. Germline CDR1 is PRHDT and CDR2 is FYEKMQ (reference sequence). Unmatched junction bases numbered 2, after V lost 0 bases and J lost 7 bases. The DNA of the CDR3 is TGTGCCAGCAGCTTAGGGGACAGGGCGAATTCACCCCTCCACTTT. Translation: CASSLGDRANSPLHF.

This clone showed up just a few times. V usage is TRBV6-5 and J usage is TRBJ2-7; 12 nucleotides line up with TRBD1. With 7 bases clipped from V and 6 bases from J, the junction kept 7 bases outside the gene matches. Germline CDR1 MNHEY, CDR2 SVGAGI. There are 14 residues in the CDR3. CDR3 bases: TGTGCCAGCACCGGGACAGGGGGCCTCGCCGAGCAGTACTTC. Amino acid sequence: CASTGTGGLAEQYF.

CDR3 sequence: CASSQTFAGTLFSEAFF. The CDR3 region has the DNA TGCGCCAGCAGCCAAACCTTTGCCGGGACACTTTTCTCTGAAGCTTTCTTT. The rearrangement links TRBV4-1 to TRBJ1-1; weak D call: TRBD1 (6 bases). Germline CDR1 reads MGHRA; CDR2 reads YSYEKL. Between the trimmed V and J ends, which lost 2 bases and 6 bases, there was a span of 22 bases. The CDR3 runs 17 residues.

This clone was detected only once. The V and J genes are TRBV29-1 and TRBJ2-2, with unresolved D. Germline CDR1 and CDR2: SQVTM and ANQGSEA. The CDR3 has 13 amino acids. Trimming took off 7 bases at V and 4 bases at J, with 13 bases between the two ends. The CDR3 DNA is TGCAGCGCTCCAGACACTCTCACCGGGGAGCTGTTTTTT. It is translated as CSAPDTLTGELFF.

This chain connects TRBV7-3 to TRBJ2-3; tentatively, D is TRBD2 (6 bases). This CDR3 contains 16 residues. The germline CDR1 and CDR2 sequences are SGHTA and FQGTGA. Trimming left V 0 bases short and J 0 bases short, with 10 bases between. The CDR3 spells CASSLTPGRSTDTQYF. The CDR3, as DNA: TGTGCCAGCAGCTTAACACCAGGGAGGAGCACAGATACGCAGTATTTT. The full variable domain, rest sourced from reference TRBV7-3 and TRBJ2-3, is GAGVSQTPSNKVTEKGKYVELRCDPISGHTALYWYRQSLGQGPEFLIYFQGTGAADDSGLPNDRFFAVRPEGSVSTLKIQRTERGDSAVYLCASSLTPGRSTDTQYFGPGTRLTVL.

This sequence joins TRBV18 and TRBJ1-6; D possibly corresponds to TRBD1 (5 bases). V was shortened by 1 base and J by 7 bases, with 11 bases between the two germline ends. In germline, CDR1 is KGHSH, CDR2 LQKENI. This CDR3 has 15 residues. The CDR3 sequence: CASSPLWDYNSPLHF. The CDR3 nucleotides read TGTGCCAGCTCACCACTATGGGACTACAATTCACCCCTCCACTTT.

This rearrangement joins TRBV10-3 to TRBJ1-1, with 7 bases identical to TRBD1. Germline CDR1 ENHRY, CDR2 SYGVKD. Unmatched junction bases numbered 10, after V lost 3 bases and J lost 6 bases. This CDR3 is built from 15 residues. The CDR3 DNA reads TGTGCCATCAGTGATCGAGACAGGGCGGGACCTGAAGCTTTCTTT. This encodes CAISDRDRAGPEAFF.

The rearrangement links TRBV6-4 to TRBJ2-5, with TRBD2 identical over 8 bases. V shed 0 bases, J shed 5 bases, and the junction held 5 bases outside the gene matches. The CDR3 spans 15 residues. The germline CDR1 and CDR2 sequences are MRHNA and SNTAGT. CDR3 amino acids: CASSDSVRGGETQYF. The CDR3 coding sequence is TGTGCCAGCAGTGACTCGGTTCGGGGGGGGGAGACCCAGTACTTC.

CDR3 loop: CASSSETGRNSGNTIYF. DNA of the CDR3: TGCGCCAGCAGCTCCGAGACAGGGAGGAACTCTGGAAACACCATATATTTT. The chain recombines TRBV5-1 with TRBJ1-3; TRBD1 aligns across 7 bases. Germline CDR1 reads SGHRS; CDR2 reads YFSETQ. The CDR3 contains 17 residues. V gave up 3 bases and J gave up 0 bases; unmatched junction bases: 9.

J is TRBJ2-7 and V is TRBV5-1; 9 nucleotides align to TRBD1. Germline CDR1 and CDR2: SGHRS and YFSETQ. Germline trimming cut 4 bases from V and 2 bases from J; bases unmatched to any gene: 4. The CDR3 sequence is 14 residues long. In DNA form, the CDR3 reads TGCGCCAGCAGCGCCTGGACAGGGGCCTACGAGCAGTACTTC. The encoded protein is CASSAWTGAYEQYF. Together with reference TRBV5-1 and TRBJ2-7, the CDR3 gives the full variable domain: KAGVTQTPRYLIKTRGQQVTLSCSPISGHRSVSWYQQTPGQGLQFLFEYFSETQRNKGNFPGRFSGRQFSNSRSEMNVSTLELGDSALYLCASSAWTGAYEQYFGPGTRLTVT.

The chain uses TRBV11-2 and TRBJ2-1; the match to TRBD2 covers 10 bases. V shed 5 bases, J shed 3 bases, and the junction held 7 bases outside the gene matches. CDR1 and CDR2 (germline): SGHAT, FQNNGV. The CDR3 contains 16 residues. In DNA, the CDR3 is TGTGCCAGCAGCCCTGCTTCTAGCGGGGGCTACAATGAGCAGTTCTTC. The encoded protein is CASSPASSGGYNEQFF.

The CDR3, as DNA: TGTGCCAGCAGCTTGGATAAAGGGGCGACTGGAAACACCATATATTTT. Amino acids: CASSLDKGATGNTIYF. The chain couples TRBV5-5 to TRBJ1-3; maybe TRBD1 (5 bases). This CDR3 has 16 residues. CDR1 is SGHKS and CDR2 is YYEKEE in the germline V gene (reference sequence). Trimming took 0 bases from V and 2 from J, leaving 12 bases between them.

The chain employs TRBV4-3 and TRBJ2-3; 12 bases agree with TRBD2. CDR1 and CDR2 (germline): LGHNA, YSLEER. With 4 bases clipped from V and 2 bases from J, the junction kept 10 bases outside the gene matches. The CDR3 covers 18 residues. As DNA, the CDR3 is TGCGCCAGCAGCCGAAAGCACGGACTAGCGGGGACCACAGATACGCAGTATTTT. Its translation: CASSRKHGLAGTTDTQYF.

The rearrangement links TRBV9 to TRBJ2-1, with 9 positions matching TRBD2. The V gene's germline CDR1 is SGDLS and CDR2 YYNGEE. Germline trimming cut 2 bases from V and 5 bases from J; bases unmatched to any gene: 5. This CDR3 spans 15 amino acids. CDR3 protein: CASSVQGLANNEQFF. The CDR3 nucleotides read TGTGCCAGCAGCGTTCAAGGACTAGCGAACAATGAGCAGTTCTTC.

The V gene is TRBV18, the J gene TRBJ2-7; weak D call: TRBD2 (6 bases). The length of the CDR3 is 14 residues. Per the germline V gene, CDR1 is KGHSH and CDR2 is LQKENI. Trimming shortened V by 2 bases and J by 2 bases, and 10 bases separated the two germline ends. The CDR3 nucleotides are TGTGCCAGCTCACCATCCCCGGGGGCCTACGAGCAGTACTTC. It specifies CASSPSPGAYEQYF.

The V call is TRBV5-1, the J call TRBJ2-1; no clear D. V lost 4 bases and J lost 9, with 8 bases in between. Germline CDR1 is SGHRS and CDR2 is YFSETQ. This CDR3 contains 11 residues. CDR3 residues: CASSAEVEQFF. The CDR3 DNA reads TGCGCCAGCAGCGCGGAAGTTGAGCAGTTCTTC.

The chain couples TRBV29-1 to TRBJ2-1; 14 nucleotides align to TRBD2. The germline gives CDR1 SQVTM, CDR2 ANQGSEA. The CDR3 is 13 residues long. V was clipped by 3 bases and J by 12 bases; unmatched bases: 4. The CDR3 reads CSVETSGGVVQFF. DNA for the CDR3: TGCAGCGTTGAGACTAGCGGGGGGGTAGTGCAGTTCTTC.

This chain joins TRBV19 and TRBJ2-5; 8 bases match TRBD2. The CDR3 runs 16 residues. CDR1 and CDR2 from the germline V gene are LNHDA and SQIVND (reference sequence). The trim removed 4 bases at V and 5 bases at J, leaving 12 bases unmatched. CDR3 in amino acids: CASSTSRTSRLETQYF. CDR3 nucleotides: TGTGCCAGTAGTACCTCGCGGACTAGCCGCTTGGAGACCCAGTACTTC.

The V gene is TRBV6-5, the J gene TRBJ2-2; 11 bases agree with TRBD1. The CDR3 extends over 14 amino acids. CDR1 and CDR2 from the germline V gene are MNHEY and SVGAGI. J lost 7 bases, V lost 6 bases, and 4 bases had no gene match. CDR3 sequence reads: CASRWTGGVGELFF. CDR3 sequence (DNA): TGTGCCAGCAGGTGGACAGGGGGCGTCGGGGAGCTGTTTTTT.

This chain connects TRBV6-1 to TRBJ2-6; tentative D call: TRBD2 (5 bases). V was pared by 2 bases and J by 0 bases, with 5 bases between. Germline V lookup: CDR1 MNHNS, CDR2 SASEGT. This CDR3 region has 15 residues. CDR3 nucleotide sequence: TGTGCCAGCAGTGAACGGGGCTCTGGGGCCAACGTCCTGACTTTC. Residues: CASSERGSGANVLTF.

As DNA, the CDR3 is TGTGCCAGCAGCTTAGCGGCAGGGTCGCGCAATCAGCCCCAGCATTTT. Its protein product is CASSLAAGSRNQPQHF. This chain connects TRBV7-2 to TRBJ1-5; possible D gene TRBD1, 5 bases. This CDR3 spans 16 amino acids. V was shortened by 0 bases and J by 2 bases, with 11 bases between the two germline ends. The germline V gene has CDR1 SGHTA and CDR2 FQGNSA.

The genes are TRBV5-1 and TRBJ1-4, with D possibly matching TRBD1 (6 bases). The length of the CDR3 is 17 residues. The germline CDR1 and CDR2 sequences are SGHRS and YFSETQ. Trimming shortened V by 3 bases and J by 5 bases, and 20 bases separated the two germline ends. CDR3 in amino acids: CASSSNPPGGGNEKLFF. DNA of the CDR3: TGCGCCAGCAGCTCGAACCCACCGGGAGGGGGGAATGAAAAACTGTTTTTT.

This clone turned up a few times. The CDR3 DNA follows: TGTGCCAGCTCACCTCGATCACCGGGACAGGGCGGTGAAAAACTGTTTTTT. This codes for CASSPRSPGQGGEKLFF. The chain combines TRBV18 with TRBJ1-4; 9 bases are a match to TRBD1. Unmatched junction bases numbered 12, after V lost 3 bases and J lost 7 bases. The CDR3 totals 17 residues. Germline lookup yields CDR1 KGHSH and CDR2 LQKENI.

The chain is built from TRBV27 and TRBJ1-2; D gene ambiguous. CDR1 is MNHEY, CDR2 SMNVEV, per germline (reference sequence). The CDR3 consists of 13 residues. Deletions cut 4 bases from V and 8 bases from J, with 14 bases between. CDR3 residues: CASSSTITRGYTF. CDR3 DNA sequence: TGTGCCAGCAGTTCGACCATAACGAGGGGCTACACCTTC.

This chain uses TRBV24-1 with TRBJ2-3; TRBD1 matches 7 bases. Germline CDR1 is KGHDR and CDR2 is SFDVKD. With 1 base clipped from V and 5 bases from J, the junction kept 2 bases outside the gene matches. CDR3 length: 14 amino acids. CDR3 in amino acids: CATSDFNRGDTQYF. The CDR3, as DNA: TGTGCCACCAGTGATTTTAACAGGGGAGATACGCAGTATTTT.

The V call is TRBV2, the J call TRBJ1-2; D gene ambiguous. Germline-derived CDR1 and CDR2 are SNHLY and FYNNEI. The length of the CDR3 is 14 residues. Trimming took off 5 bases at V and 3 bases at J, with 13 bases between the two ends. CDR3 nucleotides: TGTGCCAGCAGTCCGAACAGCCCCGACTATGGCTACACCTTC. Translated, it gives CASSPNSPDYGYTF. The full variable domain, completed using reference TRBV2 and TRBJ1-2, is EPEVTQTPSHQVTQMGQEVILRCVPISNHLYFYWYRQILGQKVEFLVSFYNNEISEKSEIFDDQFSVERPDGSNFTLKIRSTKLEDSAMYFCASSPNSPDYGYTFGSGTRLTVV.

This chain connects TRBV12-3 or TRBV12-4 to TRBJ1-5; D unresolved. The CDR3 extends over 11 amino acids. With 4 bases removed from V and 9 bases from J, the gap between germline ends came to 7 bases. CDR3 nucleotides: TGTGCCAGCAGTTCAGGTCGGCCCCAGCATTTT. Its protein product is CASSSGRPQHF.

The chain employs TRBV19 and TRBJ1-2, with a weak D call TRBD1 (5 bases). Trimming stripped 1 base from V and 4 bases from J, with 10 bases between. Germline V CDR1 and CDR2: LNHDA, SQIVND (reference sequence). The CDR3 runs 14 residues. The CDR3 sequence: CASSIAGKAYGYTF. In DNA form, the CDR3 reads TGTGCCAGTAGTATAGCAGGGAAGGCCTATGGCTACACCTTC. Drawing the rest from reference TRBV19 and TRBJ1-2, the complete variable domain is DGGITQSPKYLFRKEGQNVTLSCEQNLNHDAMYWYRQDPGQGLRLIYYSQIVNDFQKGDIAEGYSVSREKKESFPLTVTSAQKNPTAFYLCASSIAGKAYGYTFGSGTRLTVV.

This clone was recorded a few times. The CDR3 nucleotides are TGTGCCTGGAGTGTCCCCGGGGCAGGGGGCCCACCTAACTATGGCTACACCTTC. Residues: CAWSVPGAGGPPNYGYTF. The chain carries TRBV30 and TRBJ1-2, with 8 bases lining up with TRBD1. The CDR3 has 18 amino acids. V lost 0 bases, J lost 0 bases, and 12 bases stayed unmatched. Germline CDR1 GTSNPN, CDR2 SVGIG (reference sequence).